Given below is one T cell receptor beta chain in context. The entry originates in a study of blood T cell repertoires in COVID-19. Study as a whole: Acute and convalescent COVID-19 specimens originated in the United States, Italy and Spain.

Clones were read by immunoSEQ multiplex PCR, and TCRdb kept only the in-frame ones, dropping some. The sample consists of some 130,000 clones, approximately 87% of them appearing once. The TCR was taken from a man between 65 and 85 years old with active COVID-19. The sequenced material came from peripheral blood.

The CDR3, as DNA: TGTGCCGTACAGGGGCGGTGGGGCAATCAGCCCCAGCATTTT. It yields the protein CAVQGRWGNQPQHF. The chain employs TRBV24-1 and TRBJ1-5; 7 nucleotides match TRBD1. V trimming: 12 bases; J trimming: 2 bases; junction bases outside the gene matches: 9. Per germline, CDR1 KGHDR and CDR2 SFDVKD. This CDR3 is built from 14 residues.